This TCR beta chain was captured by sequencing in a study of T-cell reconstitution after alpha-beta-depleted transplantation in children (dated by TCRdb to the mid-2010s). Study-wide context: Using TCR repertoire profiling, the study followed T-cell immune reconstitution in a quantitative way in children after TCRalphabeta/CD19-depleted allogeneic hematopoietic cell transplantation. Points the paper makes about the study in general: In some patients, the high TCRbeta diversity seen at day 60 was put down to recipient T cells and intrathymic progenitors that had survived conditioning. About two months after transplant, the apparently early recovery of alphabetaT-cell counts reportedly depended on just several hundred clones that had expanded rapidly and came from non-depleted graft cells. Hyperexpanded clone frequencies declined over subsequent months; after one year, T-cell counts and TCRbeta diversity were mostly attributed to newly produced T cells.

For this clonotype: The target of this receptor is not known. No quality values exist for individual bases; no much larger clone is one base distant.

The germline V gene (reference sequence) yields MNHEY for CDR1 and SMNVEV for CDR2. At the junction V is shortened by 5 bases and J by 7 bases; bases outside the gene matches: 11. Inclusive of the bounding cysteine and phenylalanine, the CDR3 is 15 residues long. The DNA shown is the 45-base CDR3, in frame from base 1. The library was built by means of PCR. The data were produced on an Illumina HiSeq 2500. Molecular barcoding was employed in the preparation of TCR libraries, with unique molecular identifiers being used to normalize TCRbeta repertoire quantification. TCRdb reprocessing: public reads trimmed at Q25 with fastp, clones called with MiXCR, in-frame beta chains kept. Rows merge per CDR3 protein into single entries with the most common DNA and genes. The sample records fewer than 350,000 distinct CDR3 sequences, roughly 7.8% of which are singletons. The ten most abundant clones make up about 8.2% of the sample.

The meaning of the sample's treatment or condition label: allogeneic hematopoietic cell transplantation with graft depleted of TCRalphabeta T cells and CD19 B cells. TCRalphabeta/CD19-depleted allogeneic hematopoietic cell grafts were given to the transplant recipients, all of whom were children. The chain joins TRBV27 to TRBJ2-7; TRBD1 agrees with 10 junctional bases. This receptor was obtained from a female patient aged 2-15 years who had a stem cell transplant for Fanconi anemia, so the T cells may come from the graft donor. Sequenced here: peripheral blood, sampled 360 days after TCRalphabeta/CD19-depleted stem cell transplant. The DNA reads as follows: TGTGCCAGCAGTCCCCCCGGGACAGGGGCGGGTGAGCAGTACTTC. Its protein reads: CASSPPGTGAGEQYF.